This T cell receptor beta chain was profiled in a study of OX40 agonist ivuxolimab in advanced cancers. In germline, CDR1 is MNHEY, CDR2 SMNVEV (reference sequence). The CDR3 extends over 16 amino acids. In regard to this clone: The junction and the germline gene differ at one end; a read error may be behind it.

Only in-frame clones appear in the TCRdb table, and some are missing; sequencing was by immunoSEQ multiplex PCR. The sample holds tens of thousands of clones, over 70% seen once. This chain connects TRBV27 to TRBJ1-1; D possibly corresponds to TRBD1 (5 bases). The clonotype comes from an adult with an advanced solid tumor such as melanoma, head and neck, liver or kidney cancer. The specimen comprised CD4+ or CD8+ T cells sorted from blood, sampled in a trial of the OX40 agonist ivuxolimab. CDR3 protein: CTSSLTPRGGRAEAFF. CDR3 in DNA: TGTACCAGCAGCCTGACCCCTCGGGGGGGTAGGGCTGAAGCTTTCTTT.